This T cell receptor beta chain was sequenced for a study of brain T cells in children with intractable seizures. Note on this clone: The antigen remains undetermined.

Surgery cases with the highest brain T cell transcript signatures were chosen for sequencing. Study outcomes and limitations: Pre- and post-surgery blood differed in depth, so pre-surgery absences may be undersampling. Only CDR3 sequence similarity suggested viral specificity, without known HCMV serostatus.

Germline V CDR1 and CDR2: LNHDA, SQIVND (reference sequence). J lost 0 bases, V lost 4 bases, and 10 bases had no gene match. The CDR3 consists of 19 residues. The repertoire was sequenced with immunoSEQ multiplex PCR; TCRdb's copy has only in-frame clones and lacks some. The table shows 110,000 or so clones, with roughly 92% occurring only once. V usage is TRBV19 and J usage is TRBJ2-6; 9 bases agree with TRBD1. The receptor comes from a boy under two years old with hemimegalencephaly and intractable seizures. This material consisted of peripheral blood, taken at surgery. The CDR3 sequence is CASSTYRGQGFSGANVLTF. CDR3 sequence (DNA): TGTGCCAGTAGTACATATAGGGGACAGGGCTTCTCTGGGGCCAACGTCCTGACTTTC. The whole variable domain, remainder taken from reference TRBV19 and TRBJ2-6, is DGGITQSPKYLFRKEGQNVTLSCEQNLNHDAMYWYRQDPGQGLRLIYYSQIVNDFQKGDIAEGYSVSREKKESFPLTVTSAQKNPTAFYLCASSTYRGQGFSGANVLTFGAGSRLTVL.